The present T cell receptor (beta chain) was sequenced within a study of blood T cell repertoires in COVID-19 (dated by TCRdb to 2018 to 2021). At the level of the whole study: Collaborator samples came from the United States, Italy and Spain and covered acute and convalescent phases of COVID-19. The material from the prospective study consisted of cDNA or gDNA derived from T cells, B-cell-depleted T cells, or PBMCs. Subjects who had been exposed to COVID-19, were actively infected with it, or had recovered from it provided the deeply sampled blood TCRbeta repertoires that made up the dataset. The repertoires were released in a freely available public database intended as a resource for research on the immune response to SARS-CoV-2. Samples came from the ongoing ImmuneRACE study (first 160 participants) plus 1,254 subjects from 6 global collaborators. A de-identified subject ID, COVID-19 status, age in years and sex were almost always included in the sample metadata. HLA class I and class II types, where available, came from metadata supplied by the sample provider rather than from assay-based typing.

Each collaborating institution followed its own protocols to collect whole blood in K2EDTA tubes. For TCRbeta analysis, collaborators shipped samples as frozen whole blood, isolated PBMCs, or DNA extracted from either of those sample types. The immunoSEQ Assay, a bias-controlled multiplex PCR, was used to amplify TCRbeta CDR3 regions from genomic DNA. Per the source publication's procedure: Within the assay, amplification of reference gene primers was used to estimate how many nucleated cells each sample contained. To quantify the absolute abundance of each unique TCRbeta CDR3 rearrangement, sequence reads were collapsed and filtered. Productive Simpson clonality was computed per sample as the square root of Simpson's diversity index over productive rearrangements. TCRdb limited this immuneACCESS table to in-frame rearrangements with V and J called. A share of clones is missing; checked studies link under half to unresolved V genes, and the rest is unexplained. The V and J calls and clone size come from that table; D and trimming were worked out from the DNA. The sample table holds under 200,000 clones, of which 60% to 85% were seen once. The leading ten clones occupy 8.1% of the sample.

The germline V gene provides CDR1 SNHLY and CDR2 FYNNEI. V drops 6 bases and J drops 4 bases, leaving 27 bases in between. The CDR3 spans 18 residues, from the cysteine through the phenylalanine. The only DNA kept is the CDR3, 54 bases in frame from the first base. Comments on this clone: It lacks a known antigen. Base qualities were left out, and no much larger clone turns up one base away.

Points the paper makes about the study in general: How much clinical and demographic metadata was included differed by source and by participant, and the metadata was provided uncurated.

Recombination joined TRBV2 with TRBJ1-2, with no confidently assigned D gene. Sequencing used peripheral blood. The source of this sequence is a man aged 55 to 70 with acute or convalescent COVID-19. At the DNA level, the sequence is TGTGCCAGCAGCGCGTCCAATAAACCGGACTATCTTGCCTATGGCTACACCTTC. Translation gives CASSASNKPDYLAYGYTF.